This T cell receptor beta chain is from a study of post-analysis software for immune sequencing data. Built from TCR beta cDNA, the libraries had unique molecular identifiers in them. TCRdb re-called the PCR reads with MiXCR, one entry per CDR3 protein. The data hold roughly 600,000 distinct CDR3 sequences, with roughly 47% observed a single time. Details on this clonotype: Its antigen is not identified.

Trimming pared 2 bases from V and 5 bases from J, leaving 11 bases between. The CDR3 has 14 amino acids. Germline V gives CDR1 SGHRS, CDR2 YFSETQ. Study-level results: Patients carried roughly 5 TRBV segments more frequently than controls did, and TRBV5-6, TRBV5-1 and TRBV20-1 were among them.

The genes are TRBV5-1 and TRBJ2-1; D might be TRBD1 (6 bases). The specimen was blood. This TCR came from a girl between 5 and 17 years old with multiple sclerosis. The CDR3 reads CASSLTGNDNEQFF. CDR3 DNA sequence: TGCGCCAGCAGCTTAACAGGGAATGACAATGAGCAGTTCTTC.